Listed here are 11 T cell receptor beta chains from one sample, sequenced in a study of T cells in Graves' hyperthyroidism and ophthalmopathy. Amplification of TCR beta CDR3 regions used RNA as the template. The HTBI set primed first-round TCR CDR3 RT-PCR. TCRdb analysed the multiplex PCR reads with MiXCR anew, one entry per CDR3 protein. Seen here are hundreds of thousands of distinct CDR3 sequences, roughly 14% observed once, and the top ten hold 4.3%. The sequencing sample was made of blood. The source of these receptors is a woman between 40 and 55 years old with Graves' ophthalmopathy.

In its sample, this clonotype was seen many times. The rearrangement joins TRBV15 to TRBJ2-7; possible D gene TRBD1, 6 bases. The CDR3 extends over 16 amino acids. The germline CDR1 and CDR2 sequences are LNHNV and YYDKDF (reference sequence). The V and J ends lost 5 bases and 6 bases respectively, with 23 bases between them. CDR3 sequence reads: CATSRTRGVTTSEQYF. The CDR3 DNA is TGTGCCACCAGCCGTACCAGGGGAGTCACTACAAGCGAGCAGTACTTC.

This clonotype was detected many times. The chain joins TRBV20-1 to TRBJ1-2; 8 nucleotides align to TRBD1. From germline, CDR1 is DFQATT and CDR2 SNEGSKA (reference sequence). V shed 5 bases, J shed 5 bases, and the junction held 13 bases outside the gene matches. There are 15 residues in the CDR3. The CDR3 loop reads CSAPGTGLLGYGYTF. The DNA of the CDR3 is TGCAGTGCTCCCGGGACAGGTCTTCTAGGGTATGGCTACACCTTC.

This clonotype was counted at least ten times. The chain is built from TRBV20-1 and TRBJ2-6, with no clear D. The CDR3 length is 16 residues. Trimming cost V 0 bases and J 0 bases, with 9 bases left between them. CDR1 is DFQATT and CDR2 is SNEGSKA in the germline V gene (reference sequence). CDR3 loop: CSARDPRLSGANVLTF. The CDR3 DNA reads TGCAGTGCTAGAGATCCCCGCCTCTCTGGGGCCAACGTCCTGACTTTC.

J is TRBJ2-2 and V is TRBV24-1, with D possibly being TRBD1 or TRBD2 (5 bases each). Germline lookup yields CDR1 KGHDR and CDR2 SFDVKD. The germline V and J ends were trimmed by 4 bases and 1 base, with 12 bases remaining between them. The CDR3 consists of 16 residues. The CDR3 nucleotides read TGTGCCACCAGTGAACCTTGGGACGAGAACACCGGGGAGCTGTTTTTT. Translating it yields CATSEPWDENTGELFF.

This clonotype was observed many times. The chain employs TRBV30 and TRBJ1-1; D is perhaps TRBD1 (5 bases). The CDR3 has 14 residues. In germline, CDR1 is GTSNPN, CDR2 SVGIG (reference sequence). The germline V and J ends were trimmed by 2 bases and 4 bases, with 14 bases remaining between them. The CDR3 DNA sequence: TGTGCCTGGAGTCTCCGGACCGGGGGCACTGAAGCTTTCTTT. This codes for CAWSLRTGGTEAFF. Looking up the rest from reference TRBV30 and TRBJ1-1 gives the full variable domain: SQTIHQWPATLVQPVGSPLSLECTVEGTSNPNLYWYRQAAGRGLQLLFYSVGIGQISSEVPQNLSASRPQDRQFILSSKKLLLSDSGFYLCAWSLRTGGTEAFFGQGTRLTVV.

This clonotype was counted only a few times. V and J are TRBV6-5 and TRBJ2-7, with D possibly being TRBD1 or TRBD2 (5 bases each). V lost 4 bases, J lost 0 bases, and 13 bases lay in between. The CDR3 covers 15 residues. Per the germline V gene, CDR1 is MNHEY and CDR2 is SVGAGI. CDR3 coding DNA: TGTGCCAGCAGTTCTCCGGGACGGCCCTCCTACGAGCAGTACTTC. This sequence encodes CASSSPGRPSYEQYF.

CDR3 sequence reads: CASSPQGRGRETQYF. The DNA for the CDR3 is TGTGCCAGCAGCCCCCAGGGGAGGGGCAGGGAGACCCAGTACTTC. The chain employs TRBV7-2 and TRBJ2-5, with D perhaps TRBD2 (7 bases). V lost 5 bases, J lost 5 bases, and 18 bases lay in between. The CDR3 extends over 15 amino acids. In germline, CDR1 is SGHTA, CDR2 FQGNSA.

This clonotype has ten or more counts. The chain has TRBV12-3 or TRBV12-4 and TRBJ1-2; TRBD1 is a possible D gene (5 bases). This CDR3 spans 14 amino acids. Trimming left V 5 bases short and J 2 bases short, with 12 bases between. The CDR3 loop reads CASSPIPGNYGYTF. The CDR3 region has the DNA TGTGCCAGCAGTCCTATCCCAGGGAACTATGGCTACACCTTC.

This chain links TRBV28 with TRBJ2-7; 7 nucleotides align to TRBD2. This CDR3 has 15 residues. The V gene's germline CDR1 is MDHEN and CDR2 SYDVKM. Germline trimming cut 8 bases from V and 0 bases from J; bases unmatched to any gene: 10. The CDR3 region is CASSSLADHSYEQYF. CDR3 bases: TGTGCCAGCTCATCTCTAGCGGATCACTCCTACGAGCAGTACTTC.

This chain uses TRBV20-1 with TRBJ2-7; possible D gene TRBD2, 5 bases. CDR1 DFQATT and CDR2 SNEGSKA come from the germline V gene (reference sequence). The CDR3 contains 15 residues. Trimming took off 1 base at V and 2 bases at J, with 15 bases between the two ends. The CDR3 sequence is CSARAHTGKTYEQYF. The CDR3 DNA reads TGCAGTGCTAGAGCCCATACGGGAAAAACCTACGAGCAGTACTTC.

This clonotype has a count of ten or more. Here the CDR3 DNA reads TGCGCCAGCAGTGATAGAGCCTTAGAGGGGGAGCAGTACTTC. It specifies CASSDRALEGEQYF. The chain links TRBV10-1 to TRBJ2-7; either TRBD1 or TRBD2 may fit D (5 bases each). Trimming left V 3 bases short and J 7 bases short, with 16 bases between. This CDR3 is 14 amino acids long. In germline, CDR1 is WNHNN, CDR2 SYGVQD (reference sequence).